The 20 T cell receptor beta chains listed next were all sequenced from one sample in a study of T cells in Graves' hyperthyroidism and ophthalmopathy. Amplification of TCR beta CDR3 regions used RNA as the template. The study used the HTBI primer set for a first-round RT-PCR of the TCR CDR3. TCRdb reprocessed the multiplex PCR reads with MiXCR, giving one entry per CDR3 protein. The sample lists roughly 650,000 distinct CDR3 sequences; roughly a sixth were seen once. Sequences were obtained from blood. The receptor source for this set is a woman in her thirties or forties with Graves' ophthalmopathy.

Only a few counts were recorded for this clonotype. V and J are TRBV6-2 or TRBV6-3 and TRBJ2-5; D unclear. Germline CDR1 reads MNHEY; CDR2 reads SVGEGT. The CDR3 has 12 amino acids. V lost 4 bases to trimming and J lost 4 bases, with 7 bases between them. CDR3: CASSFTPETQYF. CDR3 bases: TGTGCCAGCAGTTTTACCCCAGAGACCCAGTACTTC.

Notes on this clonotype: At one end the junction does not follow the germline gene, possibly because of a read error. The genes are TRBV15 and TRBJ2-4; D is perhaps TRBD2 (5 bases). Germline V gene data show CDR1 as LNHNV and CDR2 as YYDKDF (reference sequence). The CDR3 contains 17 residues. CDR3 nucleotide sequence: TGTGGCACCAGCAGAGATTCGTCGGGGTTAGCCAAAAACATTCAGTACTTC. It translates to CGTSRDSSGLAKNIQYF.

This clonotype was seen at least ten times. CDR3 loop: CASSLDRKTQYF. The CDR3 bases are TGTGCCAGCAGCTTAGATCGAAAGACCCAGTACTTC. The J gene is TRBJ2-5, the V gene TRBV11-2; no clear D gene. There are 12 residues in the CDR3. Germline CDR1 SGHAT, CDR2 FQNNGV. V lost 0 bases, J lost 6 bases, and 5 bases lay in between.

This sequence joins TRBV28 and TRBJ2-7; tentatively, D is TRBD1 or TRBD2 (5 bases each). Trimming pared 7 bases from V and 7 bases from J, leaving 11 bases between. Germline-derived CDR1 and CDR2 are MDHEN and SYDVKM. CDR3 size: 11 residues. The CDR3 sequence is CASTGAGEQYF. The CDR3 DNA reads as TGTGCCAGCACCGGGGCCGGGGAGCAGTACTTC.

This sequence joins TRBV18 and TRBJ1-2, with D possibly being TRBD1 (5 bases). Germline V gives CDR1 KGHSH, CDR2 LQKENI. Trimming removed 4 bases at V and 4 bases at J, with 13 bases between. This CDR3 region has 14 residues. DNA for the CDR3: TGTGCCAGCTCACGGGTCCAGGGCATCTATGGCTACACCTTC. As protein: CASSRVQGIYGYTF.

This clonotype was detected many times. The chain combines TRBV7-9 with TRBJ2-5; 11 bases fit TRBD2. CDR1 is SEHNR and CDR2 is FQNEAQ in the germline V gene (reference sequence). The length of the CDR3 is 16 residues. Trimming at V came to 4 bases and at J to 5 bases, leaving 9 bases not matched to a gene. CDR3 loop: CASSSVAGGAGETQYF. The CDR3 nucleotides read TGTGCCAGCAGCTCGGTAGCGGGAGGGGCGGGGGAGACCCAGTACTTC.

This CDR3 reads CASSPPGVSETQYF. CDR3 in DNA: TGCGCCAGCAGCCCCCCCGGAGTCTCTGAGACCCAGTACTTC. The V and J genes are TRBV5-1 and TRBJ2-5; no clear D. Trimming shortened V by 4 bases and J by 5 bases, and 15 bases separated the two germline ends. This CDR3 is built from 14 residues. Germline V gene sequence: CDR1 SGHRS, CDR2 YFSETQ. Based on the CDR3 plus reference TRBV5-1 and TRBJ2-5, the full variable domain is KAGVTQTPRYLIKTRGQQVTLSCSPISGHRSVSWYQQTPGQGLQFLFEYFSETQRNKGNFPGRFSGRQFSNSRSEMNVSTLELGDSALYLCASSPPGVSETQYFGPGTRLLVL.

This clonotype was detected ten times or more. The rearrangement links TRBV27 to TRBJ1-1; D is possibly TRBD1 (5 bases). V shed 5 bases and J shed 0 bases, with 19 bases lying between them. CDR1 is MNHEY, CDR2 SMNVEV, per germline (reference sequence). The CDR3 has 17 amino acids. CDR3 coding DNA: TGTGCCAGCAGTACGAGGCAGGGTGGGTTCATGAACACTGAAGCTTTCTTT. Translation: CASSTRQGGFMNTEAFF.

This clonotype showed up many times. The chain is built from TRBV12-3 or TRBV12-4 and TRBJ1-1; 9 nucleotides line up with TRBD1. This CDR3 region has 16 residues. Germline trimming cut 7 bases from V and 4 bases from J; bases unmatched to any gene: 13. The CDR3 coding sequence is TGTGCCAGCAAGAGACAGGGGGGATCTGGGGGCACTGAAGCTTTCTTT. This codes for CASKRQGGSGGTEAFF.

This clonotype was seen many times. The J gene is TRBJ2-7, the V gene TRBV11-2; 8 positions agree with TRBD1. Losses at the gene ends were 2 bases for V and 2 bases for J; bases not matched to a gene: 5. CDR3 size: 15 residues. CDR1 is SGHAT and CDR2 is FQNNGV in the germline V gene. Here the CDR3 DNA reads TGTGCCAGCAGCTTAACCCCGGGACAGGCCTACGAGCAGTACTTC. As protein: CASSLTPGQAYEQYF.

The chain has TRBV19 and TRBJ2-6; 7 nucleotides align to TRBD2. V was pared by 9 bases and J by 2 bases, with 4 bases of the junction left unmatched. The CDR3 has 14 residues. Germline V gene sequence: CDR1 LNHDA, CDR2 SQIVND (reference sequence). Here the CDR3 reads CASLGGAGANVLTF. Here the CDR3 DNA reads TGTGCCAGCCTGGGGGGGGCTGGGGCCAACGTCCTGACTTTC.

This clonotype was picked up many times. The rearrangement links TRBV5-1 to TRBJ2-3; 10 bases align to TRBD2. This CDR3 region has 21 residues. With 2 bases clipped from V and 2 bases from J, the junction kept 20 bases outside the gene matches. Germline V gives CDR1 SGHRS, CDR2 YFSETQ. CDR3 coding DNA: TGCGCCAGCAGCTTAAGGGGGACAGGATCATTTACTAGCGGGGCCACAGATACGCAGTATTTT. It codes for CASSLRGTGSFTSGATDTQYF.

This clonotype was observed at least ten times. This sequence joins TRBV3-1 and TRBJ2-7; D gene uncertain. Trimming left V 0 bases short and J 1 base short, with 13 bases between. The germline CDR1 and CDR2 sequences are LGHDT and YNNKEL (reference sequence). This CDR3 region has 16 residues. The CDR3 sequence is CASSQEGTTHSYEQYF. Here the CDR3 DNA reads TGTGCCAGCAGCCAAGAAGGAACTACACATTCCTACGAGCAGTACTTC.

This clonotype was seen a handful of times. The chain recombines TRBV5-1 with TRBJ1-5; D is ambiguous. This CDR3 contains 14 residues. The germline gives CDR1 SGHRS, CDR2 YFSETQ. V lost 0 bases to trimming and J lost 0 bases, with 4 bases between them. Here the CDR3 DNA reads TGCGCCAGCAGCTTGGATCATAGCAATCAGCCCCAGCATTTT. It is translated as CASSLDHSNQPQHF.

This clonotype came up many times. The chain has TRBV11-2 and TRBJ2-3; D unclear. The CDR3 covers 15 residues. Germline V CDR1 and CDR2: SGHAT, FQNNGV. V was clipped by 5 bases and J by 2 bases, with 14 bases between them. The CDR3: CASSLLRGITDTQYF. Written as DNA, the CDR3 is TGTGCCAGCAGCCTCCTAAGAGGAATCACAGATACGCAGTATTTT.

About this clonotype: With a much larger clone just one base away, this may be a read error. This chain uses TRBV20-1 with TRBJ2-1; TRBD2 aligns across 7 bases. The CDR3 consists of 16 residues. Germline V CDR1 and CDR2: DFQATT, SNEGSKA (reference sequence). The V gene end was trimmed by 4 bases and the J gene end by 10 bases; junction bases not matched to a gene: 19. Written as DNA, the CDR3 is TGCAGTGCTATGTTCGAAAGGACTAGTTTTTTCTACGAGCAGTTCTTC. Translating gives CSAMFERTSFFYEQFF.

Here the CDR3 DNA reads TGTGCCAGCAGCCGAACCGGGGACCCCCCGGCCTACAATGAGCAGTTCTTC. The encoded protein is CASSRTGDPPAYNEQFF. The chain combines TRBV7-9 with TRBJ2-1, with D perhaps given as TRBD1 or TRBD2 (5 bases each). From germline, CDR1 is SEHNR and CDR2 FQNEAQ (reference sequence). The CDR3 has 17 amino acids. Trimming left V 5 bases short and J 2 bases short, with 19 bases between.

This clonotype was detected only a few times. The chain employs TRBV5-5 and TRBJ2-5, with D possibly TRBD1 on 7 matching bases. CDR3 length: 16 residues. The germline V and J ends were trimmed by 4 bases and 2 bases, with 18 bases remaining between them. Germline assignment: CDR1 SGHKS and CDR2 YYEKEE (reference sequence). The DNA of the CDR3 is TGTGCCAGCAGCCGGCAGGGGGGCTTGTCACAAGAGACCCAGTACTTC. Its translation: CASSRQGGLSQETQYF.

This clonotype was counted many times. The J gene is TRBJ2-1, the V gene TRBV30, with TRBD2 matching 8 bases. The trim removed 8 bases at V and 8 bases at J, leaving 11 bases unmatched. Germline assignment: CDR1 GTSNPN and CDR2 SVGIG (reference sequence). This CDR3 spans 13 amino acids. CDR3 bases: TGTGCCCAGACGAGCGGGAGTGGGGATGAGCAGTTCTTC. Translated, it gives CAQTSGSGDEQFF.

This clonotype was seen a handful of times. V usage is TRBV19 and J usage is TRBJ2-2; TRBD1 matches 9 bases. The CDR3 sequence is 18 residues long. CDR1 and CDR2 (germline): LNHDA, SQIVND (reference sequence). The V gene end was trimmed by 6 bases and the J gene end by 1 base; junction bases not matched to a gene: 12. CDR3 sequence: CASRGLEQGAENTGELFF. The DNA for the CDR3 is TGTGCCAGTAGGGGACTCGAACAGGGGGCGGAGAACACCGGGGAGCTGTTTTTT.